These T cell receptor beta chains were read from a single sample in a study of blood T cell repertoires in COVID-19. The assay was immunoSEQ multiplex PCR, and TCRdb's table has in-frame clones only and misses some. The sample carries roughly 130,000 clones, about four fifths recorded once. The source material was peripheral blood. All receptors derive from a woman over 75 with acute or convalescent COVID-19. CDR3s include the opening cysteine and the closing phenylalanine or tryptophan. D genes are given only for firm matches. Some rows have no size entry. The others give once, few or many, or a class for an expanded clone.

len	v_gene	abundance	j_gene	d_gene	CDR3aa	CDR3nt
14	TRBV7-3	-	TRBJ2-5	-	CASSLMVGQETQYF	TGTGCCAGCAGCTTAATGGTCGGCCAAGAGACCCAGTACTTC
17	TRBV4-1	-	TRBJ1-2	TRBD1	CASSPDERGTGRNGYTF	TGCGCCAGCAGCCCGGATGAACGAGGGACAGGGCGAAATGGCTACACCTTC
16	TRBV9	once	TRBJ2-2	TRBD1	CASSVSAGQGVGELFF	TGTGCCAGCAGCGTATCCGCGGGACAGGGTGTCGGGGAGCTGTTTTTT
12	TRBV7-2	-	TRBJ2-3	-	CASSPSTDTQYF	TGTGCCAGCAGCCCATCCACAGATACGCAGTATTTT
17	TRBV14	-	TRBJ2-7	TRBD1	CASSQGRLWDRGYEQYF	TGTGCCAGCAGCCAAGGTCGGCTGTGGGACAGGGGCTACGAGCAGTACTTC
16	TRBV11-2	-	TRBJ2-3	TRBD2	CASSFRTSGATDTQYF	TGTGCCAGCAGCTTTAGGACTAGCGGGGCCACAGATACGCAGTATTTT
15	TRBV30	-	TRBJ1-3	TRBD1	CAWSRDSISGNTIYF	TGTGCCTGGAGCCGGGACAGTATCTCTGGAAACACCATATATTTT
12	TRBV5-1	-	TRBJ1-6	-	CASSLGSSPLHF	TGCGCCAGCAGCTTAGGGAGTTCACCCCTCCACTTT
18	TRBV23-1	-	TRBJ1-5	TRBD1	CASSQMDRGIMGNQPQHF	TGCGCCAGCAGTCAAATGGACAGGGGAATAATGGGCAATCAGCCCCAGCATTTT
14	TRBV19	few	TRBJ1-4	-	CASSYSGDREKLFF	TGTGCCAGTTCCTACAGCGGCGACCGGGAAAAACTGTTTTTT
14	TRBV5-5	-	TRBJ1-5	TRBD1	CASSGQGAKQPQHF	TGTGCCAGCAGCGGACAGGGGGCTAAACAGCCCCAGCATTTT
11	TRBV20-1	-	TRBJ2-5	-	CSARGLETQYF	TGCAGTGCTAGAGGTCTGGAGACCCAGTACTTC
15	TRBV25-1	-	TRBJ2-7	-	CASSEPGSLSYEQYF	TGTGCCAGCAGTGAACCCGGGTCCTTATCCTACGAGCAGTACTTC
13	TRBV5-4	-	TRBJ1-1	-	CASRTQGGTEAFF	TGTGCCAGCAGAACGCAGGGAGGCACTGAAGCTTTCTTT
14	TRBV30	-	TRBJ1-3	-	CAWSRGGSGNTIYF	TGTGCCTGGAGTCGGGGAGGCTCTGGAAACACCATATATTTT
16	TRBV2	-	TRBJ1-2	TRBD1	CASTTRRGGGADGYTF	TGTGCCAGCACGACCCGACGAGGAGGGGGCGCGGATGGCTACACCTTC
16	TRBV7-2	few	TRBJ2-7	-	CASSLVGRLQSYEQYF	TGTGCCAGCAGCTTAGTGGGGAGACTACAGTCCTACGAGCAGTACTTC
14	TRBV5-6	-	TRBJ1-6	TRBD1	CASSRTGEDSPLHF	TGTGCCAGCAGCCGGACAGGGGAGGATTCACCCCTCCACTTT
15	TRBV5-1	few	TRBJ2-2	-	CASSLGTVNTGELFF	TGCGCCAGCAGCTTGGGGACAGTGAACACCGGGGAGCTGTTTTTT
15	TRBV14	few	TRBJ2-2	TRBD2	CASSHRTSRAGELFF	TGTGCCAGCAGCCATCGGACTAGCAGAGCCGGGGAGCTGTTTTTT
13	TRBV6-5	-	TRBJ1-2	TRBD1	CASSYFGQVGYTF	TGTGCCAGCAGTTACTTCGGACAGGTTGGCTACACCTTC
16	TRBV6-2/TRBV6-3	-	TRBJ1-6	-	CASSYSKGQGNSPLHF	TGTGCCAGCAGTTACTCGAAGGGCCAGGGAAATTCACCCCTCCACTTT
14	TRBV6-5	-	TRBJ1-2	-	CASSYGRASHGYTF	TGTGCCAGCAGTTACGGCAGGGCCAGCCATGGCTACACCTTC
15	TRBV18	-	TRBJ1-1	-	CASSPGQIRNTEAFF	TGTGCCAGCTCACCCGGACAAATCCGAAACACTGAAGCTTTCTTT
13	TRBV4-3	-	TRBJ1-1	-	CASSQDGGTEAFF	TGCGCCAGCAGCCAAGATGGCGGAACTGAAGCTTTCTTT
19	TRBV5-1	-	TRBJ1-1	-	CASSLDRFSQGPVNTEAFF	TGCGCCAGCAGCTTGGATCGGTTCAGTCAGGGCCCCGTCAACACTGAAGCTTTCTTT
14	TRBV2	-	TRBJ1-2	-	CASSEGQINYGYTF	TGTGCCAGCAGTGAAGGGCAGATTAACTATGGCTACACCTTC
14	TRBV14	-	TRBJ1-2	TRBD1	CASSQGTGTNGYTF	TGTGCCAGCAGCCAAGGGACAGGTACGAATGGCTACACCTTC
14	TRBV3-1/TRBV3-2	-	TRBJ1-4	TRBD1	CASSQGTGNEKLFF	TGTGCCAGCAGCCAGGGGACAGGGAATGAAAAACTGTTTTTT
13	TRBV18	-	TRBJ2-5	-	CASSPTTQETQYF	TGTGCCAGCTCACCAACTACCCAAGAGACCCAGTACTTC
13	TRBV30	-	TRBJ1-2	TRBD1	CAWRQGVGYGYTF	TGTGCCTGGCGACAGGGAGTGGGCTATGGCTACACCTTC
13	TRBV28	-	TRBJ1-1	-	CASSPPRGTEAFF	TGTGCCAGCAGCCCACCGAGGGGGACTGAAGCTTTCTTT
16	TRBV27	once	TRBJ2-2	-	CASSEWGGGYTGELFF	TGTGCCAGCAGTGAGTGGGGGGGCGGCTACACCGGGGAGCTGTTTTTT
16	TRBV10-1	-	TRBJ2-3	-	CASSESGTREADTQYF	TGCGCCAGCAGTGAGTCCGGGACCAGGGAGGCAGATACGCAGTATTTT
15	TRBV10-3	-	TRBJ2-3	-	CAISERDTRTDTQYF	TGTGCCATCAGTGAAAGAGACACCCGCACAGATACGCAGTATTTT